This record concerns one T cell receptor (beta chain) sequence. This record belongs to a study of blood T cell repertoires in COVID-19. Whole-study context: Samples representing acute and convalescent COVID-19 were sourced from the United States, Italy and Spain. T cells, B-cell-depleted T cells, or PBMCs supplied cDNA or gDNA.

Original data processing: Amplifying reference gene primers gave estimates of nucleated cell counts. Measured with immunoSEQ multiplex PCR; TCRdb has only the in-frame clones, and not every one. The V and J calls and the clone size are those of that table, but D and trimming were determined from the DNA. This sample yields 24,000 or so clones, of which 88% are seen a single time; over 20% belongs to the top ten. V was trimmed by 3 bases and J by 2 bases, leaving 11 bases between them. The CDR3 has 15 amino acids. The germline V gene encodes CDR1 KGHDR and CDR2 SFDVKD. Sequencing was performed on peripheral blood. This receptor was obtained from a man between 65 and 79 years old in a cohort sampled during active COVID-19. The rearrangement uses TRBV24-1 and TRBJ2-3, with no clear D. The CDR3 loop is CATSDARTVTDTQYF. DNA for the CDR3: TGTGCCACCAGTGATGCCCGCACAGTCACAGATACGCAGTATTTT.